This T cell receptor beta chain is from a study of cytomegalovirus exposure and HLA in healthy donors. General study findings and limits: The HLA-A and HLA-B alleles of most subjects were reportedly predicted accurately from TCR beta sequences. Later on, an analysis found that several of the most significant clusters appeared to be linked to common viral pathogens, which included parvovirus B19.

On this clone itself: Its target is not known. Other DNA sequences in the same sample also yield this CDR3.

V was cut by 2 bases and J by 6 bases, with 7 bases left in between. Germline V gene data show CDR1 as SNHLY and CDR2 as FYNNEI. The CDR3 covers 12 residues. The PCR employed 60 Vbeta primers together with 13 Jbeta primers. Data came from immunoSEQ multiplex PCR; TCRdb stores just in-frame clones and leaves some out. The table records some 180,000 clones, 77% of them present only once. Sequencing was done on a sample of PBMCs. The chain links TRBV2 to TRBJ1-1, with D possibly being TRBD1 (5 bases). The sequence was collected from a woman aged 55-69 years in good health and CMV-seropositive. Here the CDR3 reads CASSEQGPEAFF. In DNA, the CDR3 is TGTGCCAGCAGTGAACAGGGCCCTGAAGCTTTCTTT.